This T cell receptor (beta chain) was profiled in a study of T cells in Graves' hyperthyroidism and ophthalmopathy. The study, taken as a whole, reports: In the analysis, a 13 V-J model separated ophthalmopathy from stable hyperthyroidism. Blood held most thyroid clonotypes expanded above 0.001 frequency.

There are 17 residues in the CDR3. V lost 4 bases and J 2 bases, leaving 21 bases between the germline ends. The germline CDR1 and CDR2 sequences are SGHVS and FQNEAQ. TCR beta CDR3 regions were amplified from RNA transcripts. Carried out on the TCR CDR3, a first-round RT-PCR used the HTBI primer set. Each CDR3 protein gets one entry after TCRdb re-called the multiplex PCR reads with MiXCR. The data hold 550,000 to 600,000 distinct CDR3 sequences, with 46% observed a single time. Patients showing uncontrolled infection, other autoimmune disease, pregnancy or lactation were ineligible. This clonotype was picked up many times. Its antigen is unidentified.

Sequenced sample: peripheral blood or thyroid tissue (not recorded which). The TCR comes from an adult woman with Graves' disease, either hyperthyroidism or ophthalmopathy (not recorded which). This chain links TRBV7-8 with TRBJ2-7, with D possibly called TRBD1 or TRBD2 (5 bases each). CDR3 residues: CASSSNSNRDAAYEQYF. In nucleotides, the CDR3 is TGTGCCAGCAGCTCCAATTCCAACCGGGACGCAGCCTACGAGCAGTACTTC.